Listed below are T cell receptor beta chains from one sample, sequenced in a study of memory CD4+ T cells and cytomegalovirus serostatus. The method was immunoSEQ multiplex PCR; TCRdb's version includes in-frame clones alone and lacks a portion of them. Altogether roughly 50,000 clones are present, just over 75% being singletons, with the ten largest covering around 1.5%. Sequencing used memory CD4+ T cells from blood. The receptors originated from an adult in good health and CMV-seronegative. Both conserved end residues are part of each CDR3. A D gene is named only where the DNA matches it firmly. Size is omitted from some rows. Given values are once, few, many or a class for expanded clones.

D gene	J gene	clone size	V gene	CDR3 DNA	CDR3 protein
.	TRBJ1-5	.	TRBV7-2	TGTGCCAGCAGCTGGGGTGGGCTACCTCGTGGCAATCAGCCCCAGCATTTT	CASSWGGLPRGNQPQHF
TRBD1	TRBJ2-7	.	TRBV28	TGTGCCAGCAGTTTATTAGGGGGCCCTTACGAGCAGTACTTC	CASSLLGGPYEQYF
TRBD1	TRBJ1-2	.	TRBV6-8	TGTGCCAGCAGAGGTCGGAAGGACAGGGTGGCTGGCTACACCTTC	CASRGRKDRVAGYTF
.	TRBJ2-5	.	TRBV6-1	TGTGCCAGCAGTGAGATGTTCCAAGAGACCCAGTACTTC	CASSEMFQETQYF
.	TRBJ1-4	once	TRBV28	TGTGCCAGCAGTAGGGGAGGAAGTTCTGATGAAAAACTGTTTTTT	CASSRGGSSDEKLFF
.	TRBJ1-2	once	TRBV29-1	TGCAGCGTTTGGGGGGGGGAATATGGCTACACCTTC	CSVWGGEYGYTF
TRBD1	TRBJ2-3	.	TRBV30	TGTGCCTGGGGCCGGGACAGAAGCACAGATACGCAGTATTTT	CAWGRDRSTDTQYF
TRBD1	TRBJ2-7	.	TRBV9	TGTGCCAGCAGCGTAGAGGGACAGGGGATGTACGAGCAGTACTTC	CASSVEGQGMYEQYF
.	TRBJ2-3	.	TRBV29-1	TGCAGCGTTGATCGCCTGATCACAGATACGCAGTATTTT	CSVDRLITDTQYF
.	TRBJ1-1	.	TRBV10-3	TGTGCCATCAGTGAGTCAGGTGCGGGGTTAAACACTGAAGCTTTCTTT	CAISESGAGLNTEAFF
.	TRBJ1-4	.	TRBV4-3	TGCGCCAGCAGCCAAGAGAGGACTAATGAAAAACTGTTTTTT	CASSQERTNEKLFF
.	TRBJ1-1	.	TRBV7-8	TGTGCCAGCAGCTTAGATCCGATAGGGAACACTGAAGCTTTCTTT	CASSLDPIGNTEAFF
.	TRBJ2-3	.	TRBV19	TGTGCCAGTAGTCCCCCAGCGCCTAGCACAGATACGCAGTATTTT	CASSPPAPSTDTQYF
.	TRBJ2-2	.	TRBV7-2	TGTGCCAGCAGCTTAGCTGGCACCGGGGAGCTGTTTTTT	CASSLAGTGELFF
TRBD1	TRBJ1-2	.	TRBV12-5	TGTGCTAGTGGTACGGACAGGGGTGGCTACACCTTC	CASGTDRGGYTF
.	TRBJ2-6	once	TRBV2	TGTGCCAGCAGCGCAGTCAGCTCTGGGGCCAACGTCCTGACTTTC	CASSAVSSGANVLTF
.	TRBJ1-4	.	TRBV7-9	TGTGCCAGCAGCTTACCCCGGGGAATGGGTGAAAAACTGTTTTTT	CASSLPRGMGEKLFF
.	TRBJ1-2	.	TRBV6-4	TGTGCCAGCAGTGACTTCTATGGCTACACCTTC	CASSDFYGYTF
TRBD2	TRBJ2-4	.	TRBV9	TGTGCCAGCAGCCCCAAAGCGGGAGGGTCCGGGGGGGACATTCAGTACTTC	CASSPKAGGSGGDIQYF
TRBD2	TRBJ2-2	.	TRBV19	TGTGCCAGTAGGACTAGCGGTACCGGGGAGCTGTTTTTT	CASRTSGTGELFF
.	TRBJ1-2	.	TRBV6-1	TGTGCCAGCATTCCCTGGGGCAGGGACTATGGCTACACCTTC	CASIPWGRDYGYTF
TRBD1	TRBJ1-1	.	TRBV5-4	TGTGCCAGCAGCTTGGTGAGGGGGCTAAACACTGAAGCTTTCTTT	CASSLVRGLNTEAFF
TRBD2	TRBJ2-3	.	TRBV11-2	TGTGCCAGCAGCTTAACTAGCGGGGGAGTAGATACGCAGTATTTT	CASSLTSGGVDTQYF
.	TRBJ2-2	.	TRBV29-1	TGCAGCGTTGAAGATTTGGGATTTGGGGAGCTGTTTTTT	CSVEDLGFGELFF
TRBD2	TRBJ2-1	once	TRBV5-8	TGTGCCAGCAACTTACGGGGACTAGGGGGCAATGAGCAGTTCTTC	CASNLRGLGGNEQFF
.	TRBJ2-3	.	TRBV21-1	TGTGCCAGCAGCATAGGGATAGCGGGCTACACAGATACGCAGTATTTT	CASSIGIAGYTDTQYF
TRBD1	TRBJ1-5	few	TRBV28	TGTGCCAGCAGTTACTCGGACAGGGGGTTGAAGCCCCAGCATTTT	CASSYSDRGLKPQHF
TRBD1	TRBJ1-2	.	TRBV28	TGTGCCAGCAGTTACATGACAGGGGGCTTCGTAGGTGGCTACACCTTC	CASSYMTGGFVGGYTF
.	TRBJ2-7	.	TRBV30	TGTGCCTGGAGTCCACCCTCCTACGAGCAGTACTTC	CAWSPPSYEQYF
.	TRBJ1-1	few	TRBV6-5	TGTGCCAGTCAGTTCTTACCTGGAGGCACTGAAGCTTTCTTT	CASQFLPGGTEAFF
TRBD1	TRBJ2-1	.	TRBV2	TGTGCCAGCACCCGGGACAGGGGTGATGAGCAGTTCTTC	CASTRDRGDEQFF
TRBD1	TRBJ2-7	once	TRBV6-5	TGTGCCAGCACCTCCCGGACAGGGTACGAGCAGTACTTC	CASTSRTGYEQYF
TRBD2	TRBJ2-2	.	TRBV2	TGTGCCAGCACCATTAGCGGGGACACCGGGGAGCTGTTTTTT	CASTISGDTGELFF
.	TRBJ1-1	once	TRBV27	TGTGCCAGCAGTTTATTCGGGGGGCGCCTTGGAGCTTTCTTT	CASSLFGGRLGAFF
TRBD1	TRBJ2-5	.	TRBV29-1	TGCAGCGTTGAGGGACAGGGGGAAGTATCCCAGTACTTC	CSVEGQGEVSQYF
TRBD1	TRBJ1-2	.	TRBV5-4	TGTGCCAGCAGCTTACAGGGGCGTGGCTACACCTTC	CASSLQGRGYTF
.	TRBJ1-2	.	TRBV5-6	TGTGCCAGCAGCTCCTTTGGGGGGAGTAACTATGGCTACACCTTC	CASSSFGGSNYGYTF
TRBD1	TRBJ1-2	.	TRBV18	TGTGCCAGCTCACAAGGGGGCGTGATCGATGGCTACACCTTC	CASSQGGVIDGYTF
.	TRBJ2-7	.	TRBV6-1	TGTGCCAGACCCTCAACTATACAGGGTGGTGAGCAGTACTTC	CARPSTIQGGEQYF
TRBD1	TRBJ1-5	.	TRBV5-1	TGCGCCAGCAGCTTAGGACTAACAGGGGAGCAGCCCCAGCATTTT	CASSLGLTGEQPQHF
.	TRBJ2-7	once	TRBV27	TGTGCCAGCAGTCCAGGGGGGACTAGGATCTACGAGCAGTACTTC	CASSPGGTRIYEQYF
.	TRBJ2-7	.	TRBV18	TGTGCCAGCTCACCGGACAGTCTATACGAGCAGTACTTC	CASSPDSLYEQYF
.	TRBJ2-2	.	TRBV7-2	TGTGCCAGCAGTGCCCCAGGGCGGGACGATGGGGAGCTGTTTTTT	CASSAPGRDDGELFF
.	TRBJ1-3	.	TRBV5-6	TGTGCCAGCAGCTTTTTTACAGGGCTTTCTGGAAACACCATATATTTT	CASSFFTGLSGNTIYF
TRBD2	TRBJ2-1	.	TRBV27	TGTGCCAGCAGCAAAGGACTAGCGGCCTACAATGAGCAGTTCTTC	CASSKGLAAYNEQFF
.	TRBJ2-1	.	TRBV30	TGTGCCTGGAGCCCTCCGGGGCCCAGGTACAATGAGCAGTTCTTC	CAWSPPGPRYNEQFF
.	TRBJ1-2	few	TRBV4-3	TGCGCCAGCAGCCAAGATCTAGGGGGTCGGGGCTACACCTTC	CASSQDLGGRGYTF
.	TRBJ2-3	.	TRBV6-1	TGTGCCAGCAGTGCCCGGGACACCCTGGACGCAGATACGCAGTATTTT	CASSARDTLDADTQYF
.	TRBJ1-1	.	TRBV6-1	TGTGCCGGAAAACAGGGAAACACTGAAGCTTTCTTT	CAGKQGNTEAFF
.	TRBJ2-7	once	TRBV14	TGTGCCAGCAGCCAGGCTTACGAGCAGTACTTC	CASSQAYEQYF
.	TRBJ1-2	.	TRBV7-8	TGTGCCAGCAGCAGCCAGCGGGGGGAGTATGGCTACACCTTC	CASSSQRGEYGYTF
.	TRBJ2-1	.	TRBV2	TGTGCCAGCAGTGAGGGCGGGGTCTACAATGAGCAGTTCTTC	CASSEGGVYNEQFF